One sample yielded the 29 T cell receptor beta chains listed below, sequenced in a study of blood T cell repertoires in COVID-19. Repertoires were generated with immunoSEQ multiplex PCR, while TCRdb's copy carries only in-frame clones and drops some. The top ten clones hold 7.1% of a sample with about 350,000 clones, approximately 86% of them seen once. Sequencing used peripheral blood. These receptors originate from an older woman with COVID-19, enrolled during active disease.

J is TRBJ2-1 and V is TRBV6-5, with 7 bases aligning to TRBD2. J gave up 3 bases and V 4 bases, and 3 bases lay outside the gene matches. Germline CDR1 reads MNHEY; CDR2 reads SVGAGI. CDR3 length equals 14 residues. For the CDR3, the DNA is TGTGCCAGCAGTTTGGGGGGGTTCTACAATGAGCAGTTCTTC. Translation gives CASSLGGFYNEQFF.

This chain uses TRBV5-5 with TRBJ1-2; 7 nucleotides agree with TRBD1. With V trimmed by 5 bases and J by 12 bases, 13 bases remained unmatched. Germline V CDR1 and CDR2: SGHKS, YYEKEE (reference sequence). The CDR3 loop spans 13 amino acids. The CDR3 DNA reads TGTGCCAGCAGTTTGATGAGACAGGGATATAACACCTTC. Its translation is CASSLMRQGYNTF.

This clone was counted a few times. The chain carries TRBV7-2 and TRBJ2-2, with 10 positions matching TRBD1. Unmatched junction bases numbered 8, after V lost 5 bases and J lost 5 bases. The CDR3 totals 16 residues. Germline loops: CDR1 SGHTA, CDR2 FQGNSA. This chain's CDR3 is CASSAFPGQGTGELFF. The DNA for the CDR3 is TGTGCCAGCAGCGCCTTTCCGGGACAGGGGACCGGGGAGCTGTTTTTT.

The chain uses TRBV9 and TRBJ2-2, with a possible D match to TRBD1 (5 bases). Between the trimmed V and J ends, which lost 1 base and 3 bases, there was a span of 13 bases. This CDR3 is built from 16 residues. The germline V gene encodes CDR1 SGDLS and CDR2 YYNGEE. The CDR3 DNA reads as TGTGCCAGCAGCGTACAGGGTCTCTCGGACACCGGGGAGCTGTTTTTT. Translation gives CASSVQGLSDTGELFF.

The chain joins TRBV2 to TRBJ2-2; 8 bases align to TRBD2. Per germline, CDR1 SNHLY and CDR2 FYNNEI. V shed 4 bases and J 5 bases; nucleotides not matched to a gene: 6. The CDR3 totals 15 residues. The CDR3: CASSVGQRGTGELFF. Here the CDR3 DNA reads TGTGCCAGCAGTGTAGGGCAGCGGGGGACCGGGGAGCTGTTTTTT.

The chain recombines TRBV7-2 with TRBJ2-7; the match to TRBD1 covers 7 bases. The germline V gene encodes CDR1 SGHTA and CDR2 FQGNSA. Trimming took 0 bases from V and 0 from J; bases not matched to a gene: 5. This CDR3 has 16 amino acids. The CDR3, as DNA: TGTGCCAGCAGCTTAGCAGCAGGGGGTAGCTCCTACGAGCAGTACTTC. Protein: CASSLAAGGSSYEQYF. Complete variable domain (other parts from reference TRBV7-2 and TRBJ2-7): GAGVSQSPSNKVTEKGKDVELRCDPISGHTALYWYRQSLGQGLEFLIYFQGNSAPDKSGLPSDRFSAERTGGSVSTLTIQRTQQEDSAVYLCASSLAAGGSSYEQYFGPGTRLTVT.

CDR3 protein: CASSSGVAGTEAFF. The CDR3 region has the DNA TGCGCCAGCAGCTCGGGGGTCGCGGGGACTGAAGCTTTCTTT. V and J are TRBV5-1 and TRBJ1-1, with D possibly matching TRBD1 (5 bases). Per germline, CDR1 SGHRS and CDR2 YFSETQ. Trimming shortened V by 3 bases and J by 5 bases, and 14 bases separated the two germline ends. The CDR3 is 14 residues long.

The chain joins TRBV11-3 to TRBJ1-5, with no clear D. The CDR3 is made up of 12 amino acids. Deletions cut 5 bases from V and 4 bases from J, with 6 bases between. Germline-derived CDR1 and CDR2 are SGHNT and YENEEA. The CDR3 reads CASSAMNQPQHF. CDR3 nucleotide sequence: TGTGCCAGCAGCGCTATGAATCAGCCCCAGCATTTT.

CDR3 region: CASGPGTGGVYGYTF. CDR3 sequence (DNA): TGTGCCAGCGGACCCGGGACAGGGGGAGTCTACGGCTACACCTTC. V is TRBV7-2 and J is TRBJ1-2; 11 positions agree with TRBD1. J was trimmed by 8 bases and V by 8 bases; bases with no gene match: 13. The CDR3 sequence is 15 residues long. CDR1 is SGHTA and CDR2 is FQGNSA in the germline V gene.

This clone was seen more than once but under ten times. The chain has TRBV7-9 and TRBJ1-5; 9 positions match TRBD1. Trimming removed 1 base from V and 1 base from J; junction bases left unmatched: 2. Germline loops: CDR1 SEHNR, CDR2 FQNEAQ (reference sequence). The CDR3 runs to 16 residues. Written as DNA, the CDR3 is TGTGCCAGCAGCTTAGAACAGGGGGCAAGCAATCAGCCCCAGCATTTT. As protein: CASSLEQGASNQPQHF.

This clone showed up just once. The chain couples TRBV7-9 to TRBJ2-3; D is ambiguous. Germline assignment: CDR1 SEHNR and CDR2 FQNEAQ (reference sequence). V was trimmed by 3 bases and J by 9 bases, leaving 4 bases between them. The CDR3 has 10 residues. The CDR3 sequence is CASSFETQYF. The DNA for the CDR3 is TGTGCCAGCAGCTTCGAGACGCAGTATTTT.

The CDR3 protein is CASRSGGRTGELFF. The CDR3 DNA reads TGTGCCAGCCGCAGCGGGGGGCGGACCGGGGAGCTGTTTTTT. The V gene is TRBV13, the J gene TRBJ2-2; 9 nucleotides line up with TRBD2. CDR1 and CDR2 from the germline V gene are PRHDT and FYEKMQ (reference sequence). J lost 5 bases, V lost 8 bases, and 6 bases had no gene match. This CDR3 is built from 14 residues. The whole variable domain, remainder taken from reference TRBV13 and TRBJ2-2, is AAGVIQSPRHLIKEKRETATLKCYPIPRHDTVYWYQQGPGQDPQFLISFYEKMQSDKGSIPDRFSAQQFSDYHSELNMSSLELGDSALYFCASRSGGRTGELFFGEGSRLTVL.

This chain links TRBV19 with TRBJ1-5; tentative D call: TRBD1 (6 bases). Between the trimmed V and J ends, which lost 11 bases and 0 bases, there was a span of 20 bases. The CDR3 consists of 16 residues. From germline, CDR1 is LNHDA and CDR2 SQIVND (reference sequence). The CDR3 nucleotides read TGTGCCCGTACTGAAGGACAGTTCTATAGCAATCAGCCCCAGCATTTT. Residues: CARTEGQFYSNQPQHF.

The V gene is TRBV7-2, the J gene TRBJ2-1, with TRBD2 matching over 9 bases. The CDR3 has 16 amino acids. V lost 6 bases to trimming and J lost 3 bases; unmatched junction nucleotides: 9. Per germline, CDR1 SGHTA and CDR2 FQGNSA. In DNA form, the CDR3 reads TGTGCCAGCAGTCCCTCGGCGGGGGGGTACTACAATGAGCAGTTCTTC. Its protein product is CASSPSAGGYYNEQFF.

This sequence joins TRBV30 and TRBJ2-2; D uncertain. Trimming removed 1 base at V and 3 bases at J, with 12 bases between. This CDR3 is 15 amino acids long. Per the germline V gene, CDR1 is GTSNPN and CDR2 is SVGIG (reference sequence). CDR3 in amino acids: CAWSATTADTGELFF. The DNA for the CDR3 is TGTGCCTGGAGTGCCACCACTGCGGACACCGGGGAGCTGTTTTTT.

This sequence joins TRBV6-5 and TRBJ1-2; perhaps TRBD1 as D (5 bases). The CDR3 loop spans 11 amino acids. Deletions cut 8 bases from V and 4 bases from J, with 8 bases between. Germline CDR1 MNHEY, CDR2 SVGAGI. This CDR3 is CASQGFYGYTF. The CDR3 region has the DNA TGTGCCAGCCAGGGTTTCTATGGCTACACCTTC.

In this sample, this clone turned up once. J is TRBJ2-3 and V is TRBV27, with 9 positions matching TRBD1. The ends lost 5 bases at V and 0 bases at J; junction bases unmatched: 9. The CDR3 loop spans 17 amino acids. In germline, CDR1 is MNHEY, CDR2 SMNVEV (reference sequence). CDR3 residues: CASSITMTGGSTDTQYF. CDR3 DNA sequence: TGTGCCAGCAGTATTACAATGACAGGGGGGAGCACAGATACGCAGTATTTT.

The V and J genes are TRBV11-1 and TRBJ2-1; TRBD2 agrees at 11 bases. V lost 1 base, J lost 9 bases, and 5 bases stayed unmatched. Germline V gene lookup returns CDR1 SGHAT and CDR2 FQDESV (reference sequence). The CDR3 sequence is 15 residues long. The CDR3 nucleotides are TGTGCCAGCAGCTTAGGAATAGCGGGGGGGCGTGAGCAGTTCTTC. Its protein is CASSLGIAGGREQFF.

The J gene is TRBJ2-2, the V gene TRBV11-2, with D possibly matching TRBD1 (5 bases). The germline V gene has CDR1 SGHAT and CDR2 FQNNGV. Trimming removed 6 bases from V and 5 bases from J, with 19 bases in between. CDR3 size: 16 residues. CDR3 protein: CASRAPGSPSTGELFF. CDR3 nucleotides: TGTGCCAGCAGGGCCCCAGGGTCACCAAGTACCGGGGAGCTGTTTTTT.

V usage is TRBV18 and J usage is TRBJ1-2; maybe TRBD1 (6 bases). Germline V gene sequence: CDR1 KGHSH, CDR2 LQKENI. The ends were cut back, 3 bases at V and 5 bases at J, with 13 bases in the middle. This CDR3 contains 14 residues. CDR3 region: CASSPPGTPYGYTF. The DNA for the CDR3 is TGTGCCAGCTCACCCCCCGGGACACCTTATGGCTACACCTTC.

The gene calls are TRBV18 and TRBJ2-7, with 15 nucleotides matching TRBD2. The CDR3 is 16 residues long. Germline values: CDR1 KGHSH, CDR2 LQKENI. With V trimmed by 3 bases and J by 5 bases, 5 bases remained unmatched. The CDR3 reads CASSPGLAGGHDEQYF. The CDR3 DNA reads TGTGCCAGCTCACCTGGACTAGCGGGGGGGCACGACGAGCAGTACTTC.

The rearrangement uses TRBV27 and TRBJ1-6; the D is unclear. The CDR3 has 14 residues. The germline V gene encodes CDR1 MNHEY and CDR2 SMNVEV (reference sequence). The V end lost 8 bases, the J end lost 6 bases, and 14 bases lay between the germline ends. Here the CDR3 reads CASGPGASNSPLHF. The CDR3, as DNA: TGTGCCAGCGGGCCGGGAGCGTCTAATTCACCCCTCCACTTT.

This clone was seen once. The rearrangement uses TRBV19 and TRBJ1-2; TRBD1 matches 9 bases. With 0 bases clipped from V and 4 bases from J, the junction kept 3 bases outside the gene matches. The CDR3 length is 15 residues. Germline V gene data show CDR1 as LNHDA and CDR2 as SQIVND (reference sequence). CDR3 DNA: TGTGCCAGTAGTATAGACCCACAGGGGGCCTATGGCTACACCTTC. Translation gives CASSIDPQGAYGYTF.

The chain combines TRBV7-2 with TRBJ1-3; D unclear. The germline V gene encodes CDR1 SGHTA and CDR2 FQGNSA. This CDR3 spans 14 amino acids. V was pared by 3 bases and J by 4 bases, with 10 bases between. DNA of the CDR3: TGTGCCAGCAGCTTGAGGGCCCAAGGAAACACCATATATTTT. It is translated as CASSLRAQGNTIYF.

The sample holds a few counts of this clone. This chain connects TRBV2 to TRBJ1-5, with TRBD1 matching over 7 bases. The CDR3 length is 14 residues. With V trimmed by 6 bases and J by 6 bases, 8 bases remained unmatched. CDR1 is SNHLY, CDR2 FYNNEI, per germline. The CDR3 here is CASRSYDRVQPQHF. The CDR3, as DNA: TGTGCCAGCAGATCCTACGACAGGGTTCAGCCCCAGCATTTT.

The chain recombines TRBV7-9 with TRBJ1-5; D ambiguous. Germline CDR1 reads SEHNR; CDR2 reads FQNEAQ (reference sequence). V shed 5 bases and J shed 6 bases, with 8 bases lying between them. This CDR3 contains 12 residues. The DNA for the CDR3 is TGTGCCAGCAGCCTGGGCAGTCAGCCCCAGCATTTT. This translates into CASSLGSQPQHF.

This clone has a handful of counts. The rearrangement joins TRBV6-4 to TRBJ2-1; the D gene is possibly TRBD1 (5 bases). Germline assignment: CDR1 MRHNA and CDR2 SNTAGT. The CDR3 covers 14 residues. V was trimmed by 4 bases and J by 9 bases, leaving 16 bases between them. The CDR3, as DNA: TGTGCCAGCAGTGGGCAGGGTGGCGATACTGAGCAGTTCTTC. Translating gives CASSGQGGDTEQFF.

This chain joins TRBV6-5 and TRBJ2-7, with D possibly being TRBD2 (5 bases). From germline, CDR1 is MNHEY and CDR2 SVGAGI. This CDR3 is built from 14 residues. V lost 6 bases, J lost 5 bases, and 17 bases lay in between. The CDR3 nucleotides read TGTGCCAGCAGCGACGGGATTAGCGCCCACGAGCAGTACTTC. It specifies CASSDGISAHEQYF.

J is TRBJ1-2 and V is TRBV5-5; D is uncertain. The V end lost 4 bases, the J end lost 8 bases, and 15 bases lay between the germline ends. CDR1 SGHKS and CDR2 YYEKEE come from the germline V gene (reference sequence). CDR3 length equals 13 residues. The CDR3, as DNA: TGTGCCAGCAGCGGACCGGGAAAGGACGGCTACACCTTC. Its protein product is CASSGPGKDGYTF.